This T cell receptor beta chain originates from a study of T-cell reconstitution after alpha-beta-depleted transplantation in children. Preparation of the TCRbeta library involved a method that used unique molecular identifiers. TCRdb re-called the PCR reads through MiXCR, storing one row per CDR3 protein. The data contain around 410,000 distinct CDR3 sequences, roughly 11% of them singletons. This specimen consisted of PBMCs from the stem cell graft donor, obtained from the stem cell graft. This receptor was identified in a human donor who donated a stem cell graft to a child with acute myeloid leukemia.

The CDR3, as DNA: TGCGCCAGCAGCTCGACTAGCGGGGGCCAATTGGCCCAGTACTTC. As protein: CASSSTSGGQLAQYF. The J gene is TRBJ2-5, the V gene TRBV5-1, with 12 nucleotides matching TRBD2. This CDR3 has 15 amino acids. Germline lookup yields CDR1 SGHRS and CDR2 YFSETQ. The V segment lost 3 bases and the J segment 9 bases; nucleotides outside the gene matches: 9.